The present entry profiles one T cell receptor (beta chain) with its context. Its antigen is not known. Being one base from a much bigger clone, this may be a read error. This sample was included in a study of human T cells and chemical hapten exposure. The V and J ends lost 5 bases and 7 bases, in that order; junction bases with no gene match: 11. From germline, CDR1 is SGHVS and CDR2 FNYEAQ. The CDR3 loop spans 16 amino acids. Whole-study findings and limits: Healthy individuals' immune responses may differ from those of donors, who had alopecia.

For the library, individual cDNA molecules each received unique molecular identifiers. TCRdb redid the calling of the RACE reads with MiXCR, one entry per CDR3 protein. The sample lists about 40,000 distinct CDR3 sequences, roughly a tenth occurring once. Time point of the sample: pre-sensitization, week 0. The treatment here: therapeutic diphenylcyclopropenone sensitization with weekly scalp DPC. The TCR was taken from a young man with alopecia areata. Some clones in this sample may be carry-over from other donors' samples. The genes are TRBV7-6 and TRBJ2-3; 11 bases agree with TRBD2. The sample here was whole blood, taken in connection with sensitization to the hapten diphenylcyclopropenone (DPC). The CDR3, as DNA: TGTGCCAGCAGCCTCTTAGCGGGAGGGCCCGGAAATACGCAGTATTTT. Residues: CASSLLAGGPGNTQYF. Variable domain in full (rest from reference TRBV7-6 and TRBJ2-3): GAGVSQSPRYKVTKRGQDVALRCDPISGHVSLYWYRQALGQGPEFLTYFNYEAQQDKSGLPNDRFSAERPEGSISTLTIQRTEQRDSAMYRCASSLLAGGPGNTQYFGPGTRLTVL.